A selection of T cell receptor beta chains follows, all from one sample in a study of T cell repertoires in cytomegalovirus infection. From the reads, TCRdb called clonotypes with MiXCR, one entry per CDR3 protein. The sample records 740,000 or so distinct CDR3 sequences, about 40% being singletons. The specimen was PBMCs. The receptors originated from a human donor in good health (CMV status not recorded). Some clones in this sample may be carry-over from other donors' samples. Both conserved end residues are part of each CDR3. D genes are given only for firm matches.

>TRBJ1-2|.|TRBV7-2
CASSSQTGAKRYGYTF
>TRBJ2-1|.|TRBV27
CASRVGGGVGEQFF
>TRBJ1-1|.|TRBV28
CASSLVIEVVMNTEAFF
>TRBJ1-2|.|TRBV5-1
CASSPGLRYDYGYTF
>TRBJ1-1|.|TRBV5-1
CASSSQVEAFF
>TRBJ2-1|.|TRBV12-3/TRBV12-4
CASSLASVSSYNEQFF
>TRBJ2-2|.|TRBV5-4
CASSPDLGAVGELFF
>TRBJ1-5|.|TRBV29-1
CSVQQGSGNQPQHF
>TRBJ1-5|TRBD1|TRBV2
CASSDRTGEQPQHF
>TRBJ1-5|TRBD1|TRBV20-1
CSARDKGHRGSYSNQPQHF
>TRBJ1-4|TRBD1|TRBV6-5
CASSFISGQGVEKLFF
>TRBJ2-1|TRBD1|TRBV24-1
CATSTGTGVGEQFF
>TRBJ1-5|.|TRBV6-2/TRBV6-3
CASRPEAQGYYSNQPQHF
>TRBJ2-7|TRBD2|TRBV11-2
CASSFGRRTRSHEQYF
>TRBJ1-1|.|TRBV27
CASSLNKVFGNTEAFF
>TRBJ2-1|.|TRBV19
CASRPQSSYNEQFF
>TRBJ2-7|TRBD1|TRBV11-2
CASSPGQGRTYEQYF
>TRBJ2-5|TRBD2|TRBV5-4
CASSHTSGSIKETQYF
>TRBJ1-2|TRBD1|TRBV18
CASSPLDRGVYGYTF
>TRBJ2-2|.|TRBV7-8
CASSLDPQATGELFF
>TRBJ2-5|TRBD1|TRBV28
CASSFIGQGAQETQYF
>TRBJ1-1|.|TRBV19
CASSIDLRVTEAFF
>TRBJ1-2|.|TRBV7-2
CASSSPGGFDYGYTF
>TRBJ1-1|.|TRBV2
CASREDSLNTEAFF
>TRBJ2-3|.|TRBV6-4
CASSEMAASSTDTQYF
>TRBJ1-6|.|TRBV5-4
CASSPSDNSPLHF
>TRBJ1-1|.|TRBV12-3/TRBV12-4
CASSFGTLGGTEAFF
>TRBJ2-7|TRBD2|TRBV19
CASSQLAGVYEQYF
>TRBJ1-4|TRBD1|TRBV12-3/TRBV12-4
CASSTGGSNEKLFF
>TRBJ2-1|TRBD2|TRBV7-9
CASSLQSGRASSYNEQFF
>TRBJ2-3|.|TRBV24-1
CATSDFPQGSDTQYF
>TRBJ2-4|.|TRBV12-3/TRBV12-4
CASSLKGLENIQYF
>TRBJ2-2|TRBD1|TRBV10-3
CAISQGVQSTGELFF
>TRBJ2-5|TRBD1|TRBV5-1
CASSGGQAPGETQYF
>TRBJ2-7|TRBD1|TRBV7-9
CASSRDRDFHEQYF
>TRBJ2-2|.|TRBV15
CATSREDSYTGELFF
>TRBJ1-1|.|TRBV28
CASSTVPRGKPEAFF
>TRBJ1-5|.|TRBV6-5
CASSPYDLQPQHF
>TRBJ2-7|TRBD2|TRBV7-9
CASSLAGGYPEQYF
>TRBJ1-2|TRBD1|TRBV7-9
CASSLGTGYGYTF
>TRBJ1-4|.|TRBV7-6
CASSLDPGDYATNEKLFF
>TRBJ1-1|.|TRBV29-1
CSAGLDSNTEAFF
>TRBJ2-5|.|TRBV28
CASSLNDPRDRQWTQYF
>TRBJ2-7|TRBD1|TRBV4-2
CASSPPGQQYEQYF
>TRBJ2-7|.|TRBV29-1
CSVAIRDGVHEQYF
>TRBJ2-1|.|TRBV7-8
CASSRTAGGVGYNEQFF
>TRBJ1-6|.|TRBV6-1
CASSETGRGSPLHF
>TRBJ2-2|.|TRBV7-2
CASSSGLGSGELFF
>TRBJ2-2|TRBD1|TRBV27
CASSSRGGYANTGELFF
>TRBJ1-2|.|TRBV7-4
CASSPGEVAHGYTF
>TRBJ1-6|.|TRBV7-8
CASSLEGHRSPLHF
>TRBJ1-4|TRBD1|TRBV7-2
CASSQPQGAKYEKLFF
>TRBJ2-2|TRBD1|TRBV2
CASRSGTEDTGELFF
>TRBJ2-5|.|TRBV20-1
CSASLRKETQYF